The rows below give T cell receptor beta chains drawn from one sample of a study of blood T cell repertoires in COVID-19. TCRdb's table, derived via immunoSEQ multiplex PCR, lists solely in-frame clones and lacks some. The top ten hold approximately 13% of the sample, which has around 42,000 clones, 85% seen once. The sequencing sample was made of peripheral blood. Source of these receptors: an older woman in a cohort sampled during active COVID-19. CDR3s include the opening cysteine and the closing phenylalanine or tryptophan. Each record gives: V gene, J gene, CDR3 protein.

v_call: TRBV7-2; j_call: TRBJ2-1; cdr3_aa: CASSQDLARGAHEQFF
v_call: TRBV4-3; j_call: TRBJ1-2; cdr3_aa: CASSQDYGTALYGYTF
v_call: TRBV20-1; j_call: TRBJ1-4; cdr3_aa: CSAFSGVKLFF
v_call: TRBV12-3/TRBV12-4; j_call: TRBJ1-2; cdr3_aa: CASRGPNYGYTF
v_call: TRBV11-1; j_call: TRBJ2-1; cdr3_aa: CASSSLLAGGYNEQFF
v_call: TRBV5-6; j_call: TRBJ2-7; cdr3_aa: CASSPAERGFQQYF
v_call: TRBV9; j_call: TRBJ2-5; cdr3_aa: CASNLGLAPQETQYF
v_call: TRBV2; j_call: TRBJ1-1; cdr3_aa: CASRTGAEAFFF
v_call: TRBV2; j_call: -; cdr3_aa: CASSEGGGIETQYF
v_call: TRBV3-1/TRBV3-2; j_call: TRBJ2-1; cdr3_aa: CASSRGQGPYNEQFF
v_call: TRBV14; j_call: TRBJ1-3; cdr3_aa: CASSPVGRSYGNTIYF
v_call: TRBV5-4; j_call: TRBJ2-7; cdr3_aa: CASSLPGQSWYEQYF
v_call: TRBV6-5; j_call: TRBJ2-5; cdr3_aa: CATRWQETQYF
v_call: TRBV19; j_call: TRBJ2-3; cdr3_aa: CASTLEPGLGTDTQYF
v_call: TRBV4-3; j_call: TRBJ2-7; cdr3_aa: CASSPSGASYEQYF